This T cell receptor beta chain was sequenced in a study of regulatory T cells in long-lasting Graves disease. Arm-PCR of CDR3 regions and iRepertoire HTBI primers were the basis on which TCR beta libraries were built. TCRdb re-called the multiplex PCR reads with MiXCR, one entry per CDR3 protein. The table has 400,000 to 500,000 distinct CDR3 sequences, approximately 22% seen once. This clonotype was observed a few times. What it binds is not known. Time point reported: persistent/refractory GD, antithyroid drugs over 5 years with positive TRAb. Scientists built the TCR library using RNA that was extracted from PBMCs. Study outcomes and limitations: Gene preferences differed: TRBV28, TRBJ1-2, TRBJ2-5 in persistent cases.

The length of the CDR3 is 15 residues. From germline, CDR1 is SEHNR and CDR2 FQNEAQ (reference sequence). The V end lost 5 bases, the J end lost 0 bases, and 10 bases lay between the germline ends. The sample in question was peripheral blood mononuclear cells (PBMCs), obtained when the disease was refractory, from a patient treated with antithyroid drugs. The rearrangement joins TRBV7-9 to TRBJ2-2; no clear D gene. The sequence came from a female donor with Graves disease. CDR3: CASSPPRTNTGELFF. The CDR3, as DNA: TGTGCCAGCAGCCCGCCGCGGACGAACACCGGGGAGCTGTTTTTT.